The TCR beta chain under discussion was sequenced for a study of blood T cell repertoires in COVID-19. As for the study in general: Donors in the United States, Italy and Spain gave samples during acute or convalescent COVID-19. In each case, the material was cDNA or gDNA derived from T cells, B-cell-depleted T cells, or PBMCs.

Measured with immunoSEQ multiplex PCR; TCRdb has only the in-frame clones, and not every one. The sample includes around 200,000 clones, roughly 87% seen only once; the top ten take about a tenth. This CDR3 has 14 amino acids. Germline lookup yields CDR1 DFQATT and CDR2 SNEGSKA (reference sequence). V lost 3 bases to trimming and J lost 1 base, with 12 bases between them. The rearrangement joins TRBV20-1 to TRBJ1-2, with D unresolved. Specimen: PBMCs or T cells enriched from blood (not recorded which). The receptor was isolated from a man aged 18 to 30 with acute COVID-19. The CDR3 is CSASLRTLNYGYTF. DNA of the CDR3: TGCAGTGCTAGTTTGCGGACTCTTAACTATGGCTACACCTTC.